One sample yielded the 24 T cell receptor beta chains listed below, sequenced in a study of T-cell reconstitution after alpha-beta-depleted transplantation in children (dated by TCRdb to 2016 to 2018). This specimen's treatment or condition label, per the study, means: allogeneic hematopoietic cell transplantation with graft depleted of TCRalphabeta T cells and CD19 B cells. Libraries were constructed by PCR. The listed sequencing device is Illumina HiSeq 2500. Molecular barcoding was employed in the preparation of TCR libraries, with unique molecular identifiers being used to normalize TCRbeta repertoire quantification. The public reads were quality trimmed at Q25 with fastp and then assembled into clones with MiXCR by TCRdb, keeping productive beta chains. Every entry covers one CDR3 protein and lists the most common genes and DNA from its rows. Present in this sample are about a million distinct CDR3 sequences, roughly 29% of which were seen just once. Together, the top ten hold roughly 30% of the sample.

This specimen was PBMCs, mostly from graft donor cells, taken 360 days after TCRalphabeta/CD19-depleted stem cell transplant. The receptors shown here come from a boy in the first two years of life who had a stem cell transplant for SCID, so the T cells may come from the graft donor.

V usage is TRBV5-1 and J usage is TRBJ2-7, with 7 bases fitting TRBD2. Germline CDR1 reads SGHRS; CDR2 reads YFSETQ. V was clipped by 1 base and J by 11 bases; unmatched bases: 6. The CDR3 is 12 amino acids. The CDR3, as DNA: TGCGCCAGCAGCTTGTGGCAGGGAGGGGAGTACTTC. Its protein is CASSLWQGGEYF.

Only a few counts were recorded for this clonotype. This chain joins TRBV9 and TRBJ2-3; a weak D match, TRBD2 (6 bases). The germline V gene encodes CDR1 SGDLS and CDR2 YYNGEE. V was pared by 0 bases and J by 2 bases, with 7 bases between. The CDR3 is 14 amino acids. DNA of the CDR3: TGTGCCAGCAGCGTAGGACTAGTCACAGATACGCAGTATTTT. Translating gives CASSVGLVTDTQYF.

This chain uses TRBV6-2 or TRBV6-3 with TRBJ1-2, with a tentative D call TRBD1 (5 bases). Germline CDR1 reads MNHEY; CDR2 reads SVGEGT. V lost 2 bases to trimming and J lost 6 bases, with 19 bases between them. The CDR3 runs to 16 residues. Here the CDR3 reads CASSYEGQGFGDGYTF. CDR3 coding DNA: TGTGCCAGCAGTTACGAGGGGCAGGGATTCGGGGATGGCTACACCTTC.

The chain employs TRBV7-9 and TRBJ2-3; D unclear. Trimming stripped 2 bases from V and 4 bases from J, with 13 bases between. Germline CDR1 reads SEHNR; CDR2 reads FQNEAQ (reference sequence). The CDR3 runs 15 residues. The CDR3 region is CASSLRPAPPDTQYF. CDR3 DNA sequence: TGTGCCAGCAGCTTACGACCGGCGCCCCCAGATACGCAGTATTTT.

This clonotype was detected only a few times. This chain uses TRBV10-2 with TRBJ2-7; D gene uncertain. The germline V gene encodes CDR1 WSHSY and CDR2 SAAADI. V lost 3 bases and J 6 bases, leaving 6 bases between the germline ends. The CDR3 has 11 amino acids. For the CDR3, the DNA is TGCGCCAGCAGTGACGACATCGAGCAGTACTTC. This sequence encodes CASSDDIEQYF.

The J gene is TRBJ2-3, the V gene TRBV20-1, with D unclear. The CDR3 is 14 amino acids. V shed 1 base and J shed 5 bases, with 13 bases lying between them. Germline V gene lookup returns CDR1 DFQATT and CDR2 SNEGSKA (reference sequence). The CDR3 here is CSARGSPLEDTQYF. The CDR3 bases are TGCAGTGCTAGAGGCTCCCCGTTGGAAGATACGCAGTATTTT.

The rearrangement uses TRBV3-1 and TRBJ1-3; TRBD1 matches 8 bases. CDR3 length equals 16 residues. V shed 4 bases, J shed 7 bases, and the junction held 12 bases outside the gene matches. Germline CDR1 is LGHDT and CDR2 is YNNKEL (reference sequence). For the CDR3, the DNA is TGTGCCAGCAGCCGTCGGTTCGGGACAGGCGGGAACACCATATATTTT. It codes for CASSRRFGTGGNTIYF. The full variable domain, completed using reference TRBV3-1 and TRBJ1-3, is DTAVSQTPKYLVTQMGNDKSIKCEQNLGHDTMYWYKQDSKKFLKIMFSYNNKELIINETVPNRFSPKSPDKAHLNLHINSLELGDSAVYFCASSRRFGTGGNTIYFGEGSWLTVV.

This chain connects TRBV11-2 to TRBJ2-2, with 7 positions matching TRBD2. The CDR3 runs to 19 residues. J was trimmed by 3 bases and V by 3 bases; bases with no gene match: 16. Germline CDR1 SGHAT, CDR2 FQNNGV. The CDR3 bases are TGTGCCAGCAGCTTCTTCTCATTGGCTAGCGGTTATTACACCGGGGAGCTGTTTTTT. Encoded protein: CASSFFSLASGYYTGELFF.

The rearrangement joins TRBV20-1 to TRBJ2-7; D is undetermined. Trimming shortened V by 4 bases and J by 0 bases, and 4 bases separated the two germline ends. CDR1 DFQATT and CDR2 SNEGSKA come from the germline V gene (reference sequence). The CDR3 is made up of 11 amino acids. CDR3 coding DNA: TGCAGTGCTACCGCCTCCTACGAGCAGTACTTC. It is translated as CSATASYEQYF.

As regards this clonotype: Germline and junction disagree at one end, which may indicate a read error. The V and J genes are TRBV6-9 and TRBJ2-3; TRBD1 matches at 8 bases. This CDR3 is built from 16 residues. In germline, CDR1 is MNHGY, CDR2 SVAAGI. The CDR3 DNA follows: TGTGCCAGCAGTCTCGGACAGGGCCCTAGCACAGATACGCTGTATTTT. This translates into CASSLGQGPSTDTLYF.

This clonotype came up a few times. V usage is TRBV7-8 and J usage is TRBJ1-2; 8 bases are a match to TRBD1. The germline V gene encodes CDR1 SGHVS and CDR2 FQNEAQ. This CDR3 spans 15 amino acids. Losses at the gene ends were 5 bases for V and 6 bases for J; bases not matched to a gene: 11. In DNA form, the CDR3 reads TGTGCCAGCAGCATGCCAGGGGGCGCGTGGAATGGCTACACCTTC. It yields the protein CASSMPGGAWNGYTF.

The V gene is TRBV5-5, the J gene TRBJ2-3; TRBD1 is a possible D gene (6 bases). With 1 base removed from V and 2 bases from J, the gap between germline ends came to 14 bases. The CDR3 spans 16 residues. In germline, CDR1 is SGHKS, CDR2 YYEKEE (reference sequence). CDR3 DNA sequence: TGTGCCAGCAGCTTGATCGTCAGGGGCTCCACAGATACGCAGTATTTT. Translated, it gives CASSLIVRGSTDTQYF. Full variable domain (missing parts from reference TRBV5-5 and TRBJ2-3): DAGVTQSPTHLIKTRGQQVTLRCSPISGHKSVSWYQQVLGQGPQFIFQYYEKEERGRGNFPDRFSARQFPNYSSELNVNALLLGDSALYLCASSLIVRGSTDTQYFGPGTRLTVL.

The sample holds one count of this clonotype. This sequence joins TRBV10-3 and TRBJ2-7; 12 nucleotides agree with TRBD1. This CDR3 has 16 residues. V shed 4 bases, J shed 4 bases, and the junction held 8 bases outside the gene matches. Germline V CDR1 and CDR2: ENHRY, SYGVKD. This CDR3 is CAISGGGQGASYEQYF. CDR3 in DNA: TGTGCCATCAGTGGTGGGGGACAGGGGGCTTCGTACGAGCAGTACTTC.

The rearrangement links TRBV29-1 to TRBJ2-3; D not resolved. With 4 bases removed from V and 0 bases from J, the gap between germline ends came to 5 bases. Germline lookup yields CDR1 SQVTM and CDR2 ANQGSEA. The CDR3 sequence is 12 residues long. The CDR3 DNA follows: TGCAGCGTTGTCCCCAGCACAGATACGCAGTATTTT. Its protein product is CSVVPSTDTQYF.

The chain couples TRBV12-3 or TRBV12-4 to TRBJ1-1; D is possibly TRBD1 (5 bases). V was cut by 3 bases and J by 6 bases, with 17 bases left in between. This CDR3 comprises 15 residues. The chain's CDR3 is CASSFGPVRGPEAFF. The CDR3 DNA reads TGTGCCAGCAGTTTCGGTCCGGTTAGGGGTCCTGAAGCTTTCTTT.

The V and J genes are TRBV6-1 and TRBJ2-3, with 9 bases aligning to TRBD1. Germline values: CDR1 MNHNS, CDR2 SASEGT. The CDR3 loop spans 14 amino acids. J gave up 3 bases and V 6 bases, and 4 bases lay outside the gene matches. CDR3 amino acids: CASRTQGATDTQYF. Here the CDR3 DNA reads TGTGCCAGCAGGACACAGGGGGCTACAGATACGCAGTATTTT.

J is TRBJ1-1 and V is TRBV2, with 9 nucleotides matching TRBD1. CDR1 and CDR2 from the germline V gene are SNHLY and FYNNEI. The CDR3 contains 16 residues. Trimming removed 5 bases from V and 3 bases from J; junction bases left unmatched: 10. The CDR3 DNA is TGTGCCAGCAGTATCCCACGACAGGGGGTGGACACTGAAGCTTTCTTT. It codes for CASSIPRQGVDTEAFF.

The chain combines TRBV7-9 with TRBJ2-5; TRBD1 agrees at 8 bases. Germline assignment: CDR1 SEHNR and CDR2 FQNEAQ (reference sequence). The CDR3 totals 17 residues. V was pared by 5 bases and J by 0 bases, with 11 bases of the junction left unmatched. This CDR3 reads CASSPGRDRRYQETQYF. The CDR3 DNA sequence: TGTGCCAGCAGCCCCGGGCGGGACAGGAGGTACCAAGAGACCCAGTACTTC.

This clonotype was picked up a small number of times. The genes are TRBV20-1 and TRBJ2-3; 7 nucleotides align to TRBD2. The CDR3 is 13 amino acids. Per the germline V gene, CDR1 is DFQATT and CDR2 is SNEGSKA (reference sequence). Germline trimming cut 7 bases from V and 7 bases from J; bases unmatched to any gene: 11. The DNA for the CDR3 is TGCAGTGGCTTGCGGGGGACCCCCAATACGCAGTATTTT. As protein: CSGLRGTPNTQYF.

This clonotype showed up just a few times. The V gene is TRBV5-1, the J gene TRBJ1-2, with 8 bases matching TRBD1. The CDR3 runs 14 residues. Unmatched junction bases numbered 4, after V lost 0 bases and J lost 6 bases. Looked up from germline, CDR1 is SGHRS and CDR2 is YFSETQ. The CDR3 here is CASSLADRVHGYTF. The CDR3 nucleotides read TGCGCCAGCAGCTTGGCGGACAGGGTCCATGGCTACACCTTC.

Concerning this clonotype: Since the CDR3 does not end with the conserved phenylalanine or tryptophan, this likely comes from a read error. The rearrangement links TRBV20-1 to TRBJ2-3, with D possibly matching TRBD2 (5 bases). The CDR3 loop spans 14 amino acids. Looked up from germline, CDR1 is DFQATT and CDR2 is SNEGSKA (reference sequence). Trimming shortened V by 2 bases and J by 0 bases, and 9 bases separated the two germline ends. CDR3 region: CSARLRTSTDTQYC. CDR3 in DNA: TGCAGTGCTAGACTCCGGACTAGCACAGATACGCAGTATTGT.

V usage is TRBV11-2 and J usage is TRBJ2-3, with 8 bases identical to TRBD1. The CDR3 contains 15 residues. After removal of 6 bases from V and 6 bases from J, the junction contained 11 bases not matched to a gene. Germline V gene sequence: CDR1 SGHAT, CDR2 FQNNGV. CDR3 protein: CASRHLTTGADTQYF. DNA of the CDR3: TGTGCCAGCAGACACCTAACGACAGGGGCGGATACGCAGTATTTT.

The chain combines TRBV12-3 or TRBV12-4 with TRBJ2-2; the match to TRBD1 covers 8 bases. J was trimmed by 4 bases and V by 3 bases; bases with no gene match: 4. The CDR3 runs to 15 residues. DNA of the CDR3: TGTGCCAGCAGTTTTGGACAGGGATTCACCGGGGAGCTGTTTTTT. The encoded protein is CASSFGQGFTGELFF.

The CDR3 nucleotides read TGCGCCAGCAGCTTATCCGGGACCATAAACACCGGGGAGCTGTTTTTT. This sequence encodes CASSLSGTINTGELFF. The V call is TRBV5-1, the J call TRBJ2-2; D is perhaps TRBD1 or TRBD2 (5 bases each). Trimming pared 2 bases from V and 2 bases from J, leaving 13 bases between. This CDR3 has 16 amino acids. Germline values: CDR1 SGHRS, CDR2 YFSETQ.